Listed here are 7 T cell receptor beta chains from one sample, sequenced in a study of shared clonotypes between healthy human individuals. CD45RO negativity and positive selection for CCR7 defined naive CD8 cells, a population that excluded terminally differentiated effector memory CD45RA+ cells. Using immunoSEQ multiplex PCR, the repertoire was profiled, and TCRdb retains in-frame clones only, with some absent. The repertoire has around 2,000,000 clones, roughly 95% of them found once; the top ten carry around 1.1%. Material for sequencing was naive CD8+ T cells sorted from blood. The receptors originated from a man between 18 and 35 years old in good health.

The chain carries TRBV11-3 and TRBJ2-7; 9 bases align to TRBD1. Germline lookup yields CDR1 SGHNT and CDR2 YENEEA. V gave up 0 bases and J gave up 3 bases; unmatched junction bases: 6. The CDR3 is made up of 16 amino acids. The CDR3 coding sequence is TGTGCCAGCAGCTTAGACGCCGGGACAGGGCTCTACGAGCAGTACTTC. It specifies CASSLDAGTGLYEQYF.

This clone was detected a few times. This chain connects TRBV7-2 to TRBJ1-6; D gene uncertain. CDR3 size: 13 residues. V gave up 0 bases and J gave up 14 bases, with 11 bases separating them. Per the germline V gene, CDR1 is SGHTA and CDR2 is FQGNSA. For the CDR3, the DNA is TGTGCCAGCAGCTTAGCCGGACCTAGGACCCTCCACTTT. This sequence encodes CASSLAGPRTLHF.

V usage is TRBV27 and J usage is TRBJ2-3; TRBD2 is a possible D gene (6 bases). Germline CDR1 and CDR2: MNHEY and SMNVEV (reference sequence). There are 15 residues in the CDR3. V lost 2 bases, J lost 2 bases, and 11 bases lay in between. This CDR3 reads CASSLMWRDTDTQYF. CDR3 nucleotides: TGTGCCAGCAGTTTAATGTGGCGGGACACAGATACGCAGTATTTT.

This chain connects TRBV29-1 to TRBJ1-2, with 8 bases aligning to TRBD1. The CDR3 contains 13 residues. Per germline, CDR1 SQVTM and CDR2 ANQGSEA. The V segment lost 4 bases and the J segment 5 bases; nucleotides outside the gene matches: 6. The CDR3 is CSVVDRGEYGYTF. The CDR3 DNA follows: TGCAGCGTTGTTGACAGGGGCGAATATGGCTACACCTTC.

This chain uses TRBV7-9 with TRBJ1-1; D might be TRBD1 (6 bases). The CDR3 runs 13 residues. CDR1 is SEHNR and CDR2 is FQNEAQ in the germline V gene (reference sequence). Deletions cut 0 bases from V and 8 bases from J, with 10 bases between. CDR3 sequence: CASSLAQGIEAFF. As DNA, the CDR3 is TGTGCCAGCAGCTTAGCTCAGGGGATCGAAGCTTTCTTT.

In this sample, this clone turned up once. V is TRBV27 and J is TRBJ1-6; 7 bases fit TRBD1. After removal of 6 bases from V and 6 bases from J, the junction contained 5 bases not matched to a gene. Looked up from germline, CDR1 is MNHEY and CDR2 is SMNVEV (reference sequence). The CDR3 length is 14 residues. The CDR3 DNA reads TGTGCCAGCAGAAACAGGGGAGGTAATTCACCCCTCCACTTT. Its protein is CASRNRGGNSPLHF.

The chain joins TRBV7-8 to TRBJ2-7; a possible D gene is TRBD2 (5 bases). The CDR3 has 15 amino acids. CDR1 and CDR2 from the germline V gene are SGHVS and FQNEAQ. The V end lost 1 base, the J end lost 2 bases, and 12 bases lay between the germline ends. For the CDR3, the DNA is TGTGCCAGCAGCTTAGAATGGGCGGGTACCTACGAGCAGTACTTC. It codes for CASSLEWAGTYEQYF. Complete variable domain (other parts from reference TRBV7-8 and TRBJ2-7): GAGVSQSPRYKVAKRGQDVALRCDPISGHVSLFWYQQALGQGPEFLTYFQNEAQLDKSGLPSDRFFAERPEGSVSTLKIQRTQQEDSAVYLCASSLEWAGTYEQYFGPGTRLTVT.